This T cell receptor beta chain derives from a study of blood T cell repertoires in COVID-19. Study information: From T cells, B-cell-depleted T cells, or PBMCs came the material, which was cDNA or gDNA.

TCRdb's copy holds only in-frame clones and misses some; the assay was immunoSEQ multiplex PCR. The data hold about 350,000 clones, with about 90% observed a single time. The sequencing sample was made of PBMCs or T cells enriched from blood (not recorded which). The receptor was derived from a young woman who had recovered from COVID-19.

The CDR3 sequence: CASSRGLADYEQYF. DNA for the CDR3: TGTGCCAGCAGCCGAGGACTAGCGGATTACGAGCAGTACTTC. The V call is TRBV6-5, the J call TRBJ2-7; 10 nucleotides match TRBD2. The CDR3 sequence is 14 residues long. The V and J ends lost 6 bases and 4 bases, in that order; junction bases with no gene match: 6. Germline CDR1 is MNHEY and CDR2 is SVGAGI.